The text below deals with one TCR beta chain. This record comes from a study of blood T cell repertoires in COVID-19. About the research overall: PBMCs, B-cell-depleted T cells, or T cells were the source of the cDNA or gDNA that made up the material.

Seattle's enrolled individuals joined amid active infection and were then monitored longitudinally. The CDR3 sequence is 15 residues long. The V end lost 3 bases, the J end lost 3 bases, and 15 bases lay between the germline ends. Germline CDR1 and CDR2: SGHRS and YFSETQ. TCRdb keeps only in-frame clones here, not all; method: immunoSEQ multiplex PCR. The sample lists 250,000 to 300,000 clones; roughly nine tenths were seen once. The gene calls are TRBV5-1 and TRBJ1-1; no firm D call. Sequencing was carried out using peripheral blood. The origin of this receptor is a woman between 25 and 40 years old with COVID-19, enrolled during active disease. As DNA, the CDR3 is TGCGCCAGCAGCTGGCTGGGAGGCGGGGACACTGAAGCTTTCTTT. Amino acids: CASSWLGGGDTEAFF.